The 20 T cell receptor beta chains below were found in one sample sequenced in a study of glioma-infiltrating T cells after dendritic cell vaccination. Repertoires were generated with immunoSEQ multiplex PCR, while TCRdb's copy carries only in-frame clones and drops some. Counted here are approximately 67,000 clones, 81% occurring once; the ten biggest clones make up under 8%. The sample here was blood, taken before dendritic cell vaccination. The source is a human donor with glioblastoma.

The rearrangement links TRBV18 to TRBJ2-7; maybe TRBD2 (6 bases). CDR1 is KGHSH and CDR2 is LQKENI in the germline V gene. Trimming took 5 bases from V and 2 from J, leaving 10 bases between them. The CDR3 runs 13 residues. The DNA of the CDR3 is TGTGCCAGCTCAGGGGGGTCGGCCTACGAGCAGTACTTC. This codes for CASSGGSAYEQYF. Using reference TRBV18 and TRBJ2-7 for the parts outside the CDR3, the full variable domain is NAGVMQNPRHLVRRRGQEARLRCSPMKGHSHVYWYRQLPEEGLKFMVYLQKENIIDESGMPKERFSAEFPKEGPSILRIQQVVRGDSAAYFCASSGGSAYEQYFGPGTRLTVT.

The chain recombines TRBV18 with TRBJ2-4, with 13 bases matching TRBD2. Losses at the gene ends were 0 bases for V and 2 bases for J; bases not matched to a gene: 4. Germline values: CDR1 KGHSH, CDR2 LQKENI. CDR3 length: 18 residues. CDR3 sequence: CASSPPWTSGGSKNIQYF. DNA of the CDR3: TGTGCCAGCTCACCACCTTGGACTAGCGGGGGCTCCAAAAACATTCAGTACTTC.

The chain recombines TRBV11-2 with TRBJ1-1, with a weak D call TRBD1 (6 bases). Germline CDR1 SGHAT, CDR2 FQNNGV. The CDR3 consists of 14 residues. V was clipped by 5 bases and J by 2 bases, with 12 bases between them. The CDR3 is CASSKWGQNTEAFF. The CDR3 DNA reads TGTGCCAGCAGCAAGTGGGGGCAAAACACTGAAGCTTTCTTT.

The chain combines TRBV5-5 with TRBJ2-7; D not certain. V lost 3 bases and J 4 bases, leaving 14 bases between the germline ends. Germline V gene data show CDR1 as SGHKS and CDR2 as YYEKEE (reference sequence). The length of the CDR3 is 14 residues. The CDR3 nucleotides are TGTGCCAGCAGCTCGCCTGGGCAGAGTTACGAGCAGTACTTC. Translating it yields CASSSPGQSYEQYF.

This sequence joins TRBV7-2 and TRBJ2-7, with a possible D match to TRBD1 (7 bases). Looked up from germline, CDR1 is SGHTA and CDR2 is FQGNSA. There are 16 residues in the CDR3. V was shortened by 5 bases and J by 2 bases, with 19 bases between the two germline ends. The DNA for the CDR3 is TGTGCCAGCAGCCCCCAGGGGGGACAGCTGACCTACGAGCAGTACTTC. Protein product: CASSPQGGQLTYEQYF.

The rearrangement joins TRBV18 to TRBJ2-5; no firm D call. The end of the DNA fits TRBJ2-7 better, so the J call may be wrong. Germline CDR1 is KGHSH and CDR2 is LQKENI. This CDR3 is built from 15 residues. CDR3 region: CASSPDSVVSYEQYF. The CDR3, as DNA: TGTGCCAGCTCACCAGATTCCGTCGTATCCTACGAGCAGTACTTC.

In this sample, this clone turned up once. The chain employs TRBV2 and TRBJ1-2, with TRBD1 identical over 7 bases. CDR1 SNHLY and CDR2 FYNNEI come from the germline V gene. Losses at the gene ends were 6 bases for V and 7 bases for J; bases not matched to a gene: 8. The CDR3 is 13 residues long. The CDR3 DNA is TGTGCCAGCAGCCGAGACAGGGTTCTTGGCTACACCTTC. It translates to CASSRDRVLGYTF.

The chain recombines TRBV2 with TRBJ1-5; D perhaps matches TRBD1 (6 bases). Germline CDR1 SNHLY, CDR2 FYNNEI. Trimming shortened V by 5 bases and J by 7 bases, and 15 bases separated the two germline ends. The CDR3 has 14 amino acids. The CDR3 region has the DNA TGTGCCAGCAGTTCTGAACAGGGCTACCAGCCCCAGCATTTT. This translates into CASSSEQGYQPQHF. Together with reference TRBV2 and TRBJ1-5, the CDR3 gives the full variable domain: EPEVTQTPSHQVTQMGQEVILRCVPISNHLYFYWYRQILGQKVEFLVSFYNNEISEKSEIFDDQFSVERPDGSNFTLKIRSTKLEDSAMYFCASSSEQGYQPQHFGDGTRLSIL.

The chain recombines TRBV30 with TRBJ2-7; 8 nucleotides align to TRBD2. This CDR3 spans 15 amino acids. The trim removed 2 bases at V and 3 bases at J, leaving 9 bases unmatched. The germline V gene has CDR1 GTSNPN and CDR2 SVGIG (reference sequence). The CDR3 coding sequence is TGTGCCTGGAGTACTGGGCTAGCGGGTAACTACGAGCAGTACTTC. It yields the protein CAWSTGLAGNYEQYF.

In DNA form, the CDR3 reads TGTGCCAGCGGAAGGGAGTCCGGCTCTGGAAACACCATATATTTT. It yields the protein CASGRESGSGNTIYF. The chain combines TRBV9 with TRBJ1-3, with D unresolved. Per the germline V gene, CDR1 is SGDLS and CDR2 is YYNGEE. The CDR3 extends over 15 amino acids. The V gene lost 7 bases and the J gene lost 0 bases, with 14 bases spanning the gap.

The chain couples TRBV7-9 to TRBJ2-3, with 7 nucleotides matching TRBD1. The trim removed 5 bases at V and 4 bases at J, leaving 6 bases unmatched. This CDR3 spans 14 amino acids. Germline values: CDR1 SEHNR, CDR2 FQNEAQ (reference sequence). CDR3 sequence: CASSNTGESDTQYF. The CDR3 coding sequence is TGTGCCAGCAGCAATACAGGGGAGTCAGATACGCAGTATTTT.

The chain couples TRBV18 to TRBJ1-3, with D unresolved. Germline-derived CDR1 and CDR2 are KGHSH and LQKENI. V lost 0 bases, J lost 7 bases, and 10 bases lay in between. The CDR3 extends over 14 amino acids. The CDR3 DNA reads TGTGCCAGCTCACCACCTTCCCTCCAGAACACCATATATTTT. The encoded protein is CASSPPSLQNTIYF.

The gene calls are TRBV6-1 and TRBJ1-1; the D gene is possibly TRBD1 (5 bases). Germline loops: CDR1 MNHNS, CDR2 SASEGT. Trimming cost V 6 bases and J 4 bases, with 15 bases left between them. There are 14 residues in the CDR3. DNA of the CDR3: TGTGCCAGCAGCCTGGGGGGGGAAGGCACTGAAGCTTTCTTT. Translating it yields CASSLGGEGTEAFF.

The rearrangement uses TRBV5-1 and TRBJ1-2, with TRBD1 matching 12 bases. The V gene end was trimmed by 3 bases and the J gene end by 6 bases; junction bases not matched to a gene: 3. The CDR3 is made up of 14 amino acids. Germline loops: CDR1 SGHRS, CDR2 YFSETQ. The CDR3 is CASSWGTGGDGYTF. CDR3 DNA: TGCGCCAGCAGCTGGGGGACAGGGGGCGATGGCTACACCTTC.

The chain employs TRBV5-4 and TRBJ1-1; 9 nucleotides match TRBD1. Germline CDR1 and CDR2: SGHNT and YYREEE (reference sequence). Trimming cost V 4 bases and J 3 bases; bases outside gene matches: 4. The CDR3 has 14 amino acids. The CDR3 region has the DNA TGTGCCAGCAGCAGCGACAGGGGGGACACTGAAGCTTTCTTT. Amino acids: CASSSDRGDTEAFF.

V usage is TRBV5-1 and J usage is TRBJ2-5; D is ambiguous. The CDR3 totals 13 residues. Trimming pared 0 bases from V and 3 bases from J, leaving 6 bases between. CDR1 and CDR2 from the germline V gene are SGHRS and YFSETQ. CDR3 DNA: TGCGCCAGCAGCTTGGATGGAGAAGAGACCCAGTACTTC. Translated, it gives CASSLDGEETQYF.

V is TRBV7-9 and J is TRBJ1-6, with TRBD1 matching 8 bases. The germline gives CDR1 SEHNR, CDR2 FQNEAQ (reference sequence). The CDR3 contains 14 residues. V was clipped by 3 bases and J by 8 bases; unmatched bases: 3. CDR3 region: CASSFGQGHSPLHF. The CDR3 nucleotides read TGTGCCAGCAGCTTTGGACAGGGCCATTCACCCCTCCACTTT. The complete variable domain, with remaining parts taken from reference TRBV7-9 and TRBJ1-6, reads DTGVSQNPRHKITKRGQNVTFRCDPISEHNRLYWYRQTLGQGPEFLTYFQNEAQLEKSRLLSDRFSAERPKGSFSTLEIQRTEQGDSAMYLCASSFGQGHSPLHFGNGTRLTVT.

This chain joins TRBV4-1 and TRBJ2-1; 12 bases agree with TRBD2. Germline V gene lookup returns CDR1 MGHRA and CDR2 YSYEKL. The CDR3 runs 16 residues. The junction had 6 bases not matched to a gene; V was cut back by 4 bases and J by 5 bases. The CDR3 protein is CASSRPLAGGDNEQFF. The CDR3 DNA sequence: TGCGCCAGCAGCCGGCCCCTAGCGGGGGGGGACAATGAGCAGTTCTTC.

The gene calls are TRBV7-6 and TRBJ1-3; 8 bases map to TRBD1. Germline V lookup: CDR1 SGHVS, CDR2 FNYEAQ. The CDR3 has 17 amino acids. With V trimmed by 5 bases and J by 1 base, 10 bases remained unmatched. CDR3: CASSARDRQQSGNTIYF. In DNA, the CDR3 is TGTGCCAGCAGCGCCCGGGACAGGCAGCAATCTGGAAACACCATATATTTT.

V and J are TRBV19 and TRBJ2-3, with 7 bases aligning to TRBD1. The V segment lost 5 bases and the J segment 4 bases; nucleotides outside the gene matches: 6. Germline V CDR1 and CDR2: LNHDA, SQIVND (reference sequence). This CDR3 comprises 14 residues. CDR3 loop: CASSRQGTADTQYF. CDR3 in DNA: TGTGCCAGTAGTCGACAGGGTACGGCAGATACGCAGTATTTT.